This TCR beta chain originates from a study of blood T cell repertoires in COVID-19. Overall study context: The samples span acute and convalescent COVID-19 from the United States, Italy and Spain. Sources were T cells, B-cell-depleted T cells, or PBMCs; the material itself was cDNA or gDNA.

Original processing notes: Reference gene primer amplification yielded estimated nucleated cell counts. Libraries were prepared by immunoSEQ multiplex PCR; TCRdb keeps only in-frame clonotypes and omits some of them. V and J calls and clone size are copied from that table; D and trimming were computed from the DNA. The sample includes some 220,000 clones, roughly 84% of them seen just once. Germline CDR1 SGHRS, CDR2 YFSETQ. V was pared by 4 bases and J by 7 bases, with 7 bases of the junction left unmatched. The CDR3 runs to 14 residues. This chain links TRBV5-1 with TRBJ2-5; TRBD1 matches at 10 bases. This clonotype was obtained from a man aged 50-60 years with active or convalescent COVID-19. Source material: peripheral blood. The DNA for the CDR3 is TGCGCCAGCAGCAACGGACAGGGGGAGACGACCCAGTACTTC. It translates to CASSNGQGETTQYF.